What follows are 2 T cell receptor beta chains derived from one specimen sequenced in a study of blood T cell repertoires in COVID-19. The assay was immunoSEQ multiplex PCR, and TCRdb's table has in-frame clones only and misses some. The table has tens of thousands of clones, around 85% seen once. Sequencing was carried out using peripheral blood. The receptors shown here come from a man aged 60 to 75 with acute or convalescent COVID-19.

The chain is built from TRBV29-1 and TRBJ1-1; TRBD1 is a possible D gene (6 bases). There are 15 residues in the CDR3. V gave up 5 bases and J gave up 1 base, with 17 bases separating them. Germline CDR1 SQVTM, CDR2 ANQGSEA. The CDR3, as DNA: TGCAGCGTTCGGACAGTTACCTCTTGGAACACTGAAGCTTTCTTT. This encodes CSVRTVTSWNTEAFF.

The J gene is TRBJ1-4, the V gene TRBV2; 10 bases line up with TRBD1. Germline-derived CDR1 and CDR2 are SNHLY and FYNNEI. This CDR3 has 13 residues. The V and J ends lost 8 bases and 5 bases, in that order; junction bases with no gene match: 2. In DNA, the CDR3 is TGTGCCAGCGGGGGACAGGGGAATGAAAAACTGTTTTTT. Translating it yields CASGGQGNEKLFF.